The 27 T cell receptor beta chains given below trace back to one sample, sequenced in a study of T cells after yellow fever vaccination. TCRdb re-analysed the 5' RACE reads in MiXCR, keeping a single row per CDR3 protein. The sample lists 300,000 to 450,000 distinct CDR3 sequences, about 8.3% seen once, with approximately 15% in the top ten. Specimen: PBMCs, collected roughly 46 days after the first yellow fever vaccination. These receptors all come from a man between 18 and 29 years old who received the YFV17D yellow fever vaccine.

The gene calls are TRBV20-1 and TRBJ2-5; 9 bases align to TRBD2. The CDR3 sequence is 14 residues long. Germline V lookup: CDR1 DFQATT, CDR2 SNEGSKA (reference sequence). J was trimmed by 5 bases and V by 6 bases; bases with no gene match: 10. The CDR3 protein is CSAKSGGPGETQYF. CDR3 nucleotides: TGCAGTGCGAAGAGCGGGGGGCCAGGGGAGACCCAGTACTTC.

The genes are TRBV7-4 and TRBJ2-3, with TRBD2 identical over 8 bases. Germline assignment: CDR1 SGHVT and CDR2 SQSDAQ. This CDR3 comprises 16 residues. The trim removed 8 bases at V and 7 bases at J, leaving 17 bases unmatched. CDR3 sequence: CASWGQIGGAENTQYF. As DNA, the CDR3 is TGTGCCAGCTGGGGGCAGATCGGGGGGGCCGAAAATACGCAGTATTTT.

This clonotype has a count of ten or more. The V and J genes are TRBV12-3 or TRBV12-4 and TRBJ2-3; 7 bases line up with TRBD2. V was pared by 7 bases and J by 3 bases, with 4 bases of the junction left unmatched. This CDR3 region has 13 residues. Written as DNA, the CDR3 is TGTGCCAGCACCTGGGGGGGGACAGATACGCAGTATTTT. Residues: CASTWGGTDTQYF.

J is TRBJ2-5 and V is TRBV6-2 or TRBV6-3; D ambiguous. The CDR3 runs 11 residues. Germline V gene sequence: CDR1 MNHEY, CDR2 SVGEGT. The V end was cut by 6 bases, the J end by 3 bases, with 5 bases between. This CDR3 is CASRTKETQYF. In nucleotides, the CDR3 is TGTGCCAGCAGAACAAAAGAGACCCAGTACTTC.

CDR3: CASTLWGYTEAFF. The DNA of the CDR3 is TGTGCCAGCACCCTCTGGGGGTACACTGAAGCTTTCTTT. The chain uses TRBV12-3 or TRBV12-4 and TRBJ1-1; possible D gene TRBD1, 5 bases. The CDR3 is made up of 13 amino acids. The ends were cut back, 7 bases at V and 3 bases at J, with 12 bases in the middle.

In this sample, this clonotype turned up a few times. The rearrangement links TRBV6-1 to TRBJ2-7; maybe TRBD1 (6 bases). CDR1 is MNHNS, CDR2 SASEGT, per germline. The CDR3 contains 14 residues. With 10 bases removed from V and 3 bases from J, the gap between germline ends came to 19 bases. The CDR3 loop reads CATEPGTSLYEQYF. CDR3 DNA sequence: TGTGCCACCGAGCCCGGGACAAGTCTCTACGAGCAGTACTTC.

This CDR3 is CASSLKDGSYEQYF. CDR3 bases: TGCGCCAGCAGCTTGAAGGACGGTTCCTACGAGCAGTACTTC. The V and J genes are TRBV5-1 and TRBJ2-7; D not resolved. Per germline, CDR1 SGHRS and CDR2 YFSETQ. Trimming shortened V by 1 base and J by 1 base, and 9 bases separated the two germline ends. The CDR3 consists of 14 residues.

This clonotype was counted between two and nine times. The CDR3 is CASTRVANSPLHF. For the CDR3, the DNA is TGTGCCAGCACCAGGGTGGCTAATTCACCCCTCCACTTT. This chain links TRBV27 with TRBJ1-6, with a tentative D call TRBD1 (5 bases). The germline V gene encodes CDR1 MNHEY and CDR2 SMNVEV (reference sequence). The CDR3 extends over 13 amino acids. V shed 7 bases and J shed 6 bases, with 10 bases lying between them.

The genes are TRBV12-3 or TRBV12-4 and TRBJ1-2; 7 bases are a match to TRBD1. The CDR3 totals 13 residues. V lost 4 bases to trimming and J lost 8 bases; unmatched junction nucleotides: 7. DNA of the CDR3: TGTGCCAGCAGTTCGAACAGGGGAAGGGGCTACACCTTC. Translating it yields CASSSNRGRGYTF.

This clonotype was seen only a few times. The chain joins TRBV5-4 to TRBJ2-2; 9 nucleotides match TRBD1. The germline V gene encodes CDR1 SGHNT and CDR2 YYREEE (reference sequence). V was clipped by 2 bases and J by 5 bases; unmatched bases: 4. The CDR3 has 15 residues. As DNA, the CDR3 is TGTGCCAGCAGCTTCAAGGGGACAGGGACCGGGGAGCTGTTTTTT. Translation gives CASSFKGTGTGELFF.

The chain has TRBV29-1 and TRBJ2-1; the D gene could be TRBD1 or TRBD2 (5 bases each). The CDR3 is 13 residues long. CDR1 and CDR2 from the germline V gene are SQVTM and ANQGSEA. The V and J ends lost 3 bases and 7 bases respectively, with 13 bases between them. The chain's CDR3 is CSVDEFRENEQFF. Written as DNA, the CDR3 is TGCAGCGTTGACGAATTCAGGGAGAATGAGCAGTTCTTC.

This clonotype has a handful of counts. The V call is TRBV12-3 or TRBV12-4, the J call TRBJ2-2, with D possibly TRBD1 on 5 matching bases. The V gene lost 6 bases and the J gene lost 4 bases, with 15 bases spanning the gap. This CDR3 region has 15 residues. The CDR3 sequence is CASSPQGTGTGELFF. In nucleotides, the CDR3 is TGTGCCAGCAGCCCCCAGGGTACGGGCACCGGGGAGCTGTTTTTT.

This clonotype has just a few counts. The chain carries TRBV9 and TRBJ1-2; D not certain. The CDR3 has 16 residues. Germline lookup yields CDR1 SGDLS and CDR2 YYNGEE. Trimming shortened V by 0 bases and J by 0 bases, and 12 bases separated the two germline ends. CDR3 protein: CASSVAMADSNYGYTF. The DNA for the CDR3 is TGTGCCAGCAGCGTAGCTATGGCAGATTCTAACTATGGCTACACCTTC.

The chain couples TRBV7-2 to TRBJ2-2; tentative D call: TRBD2 (5 bases). CDR3 length equals 16 residues. Germline V gene lookup returns CDR1 SGHTA and CDR2 FQGNSA. V lost 5 bases and J lost 4, with 17 bases in between. The CDR3: CASSLPGLRGTGELFF. The CDR3 coding sequence is TGTGCCAGCAGCCTACCGGGATTACGCGGCACCGGGGAGCTGTTTTTT. The variable domain in full, with the rest retrieved from reference TRBV7-2 and TRBJ2-2, is GAGVSQSPSNKVTEKGKDVELRCDPISGHTALYWYRQSLGQGLEFLIYFQGNSAPDKSGLPSDRFSAERTGGSVSTLTIQRTQQEDSAVYLCASSLPGLRGTGELFFGEGSRLTVL.

The chain couples TRBV5-1 to TRBJ2-2; TRBD1 or TRBD2 may be the D gene (5 bases each). The V gene's germline CDR1 is SGHRS and CDR2 YFSETQ. The V end was cut by 4 bases, the J end by 3 bases, with 13 bases between. This CDR3 contains 15 residues. This CDR3 is CASSRDGPHTGELFF. The CDR3 DNA follows: TGCGCCAGCAGCAGGGACGGACCTCACACCGGGGAGCTGTTTTTT. Full variable domain (outside the CDR3, taken from reference TRBV5-1 and TRBJ2-2): KAGVTQTPRYLIKTRGQQVTLSCSPISGHRSVSWYQQTPGQGLQFLFEYFSETQRNKGNFPGRFSGRQFSNSRSEMNVSTLELGDSALYLCASSRDGPHTGELFFGEGSRLTVL.

This clonotype was counted ten times or more. The CDR3 here is CSAKPGYNQPQHF. The CDR3 DNA reads as TGCAGTGCTAAACCAGGTTACAATCAGCCCCAGCATTTT. The V gene is TRBV20-1, the J gene TRBJ1-5, with D unclear. The length of the CDR3 is 13 residues. Germline values: CDR1 DFQATT, CDR2 SNEGSKA (reference sequence). The V gene lost 4 bases and the J gene lost 3 bases, with 10 bases spanning the gap.

This sequence joins TRBV3-1 and TRBJ2-5, with D perhaps TRBD1 (6 bases). CDR1 and CDR2 (germline): LGHDT, YNNKEL (reference sequence). The CDR3 runs to 15 residues. V lost 4 bases to trimming and J lost 5 bases, with 17 bases between them. CDR3 coding DNA: TGTGCCAGCAGCCCCAACGGACAGCCTTGGGAGACCCAGTACTTC. This encodes CASSPNGQPWETQYF.

Ten or more counts support this clonotype. V and J are TRBV19 and TRBJ1-1; tentative D call: TRBD1 (5 bases). V shed 6 bases and J shed 0 bases, with 20 bases lying between them. The CDR3 runs to 17 residues. Per the germline V gene, CDR1 is LNHDA and CDR2 is SQIVND (reference sequence). The CDR3 sequence is CASRMSGPLNMNTEAFF. The CDR3 DNA follows: TGTGCCAGTAGGATGTCAGGGCCTCTTAACATGAACACTGAAGCTTTCTTT.

The chain combines TRBV19 with TRBJ1-2; no clear D. CDR3 size: 13 residues. The V gene lost 3 bases and the J gene lost 3 bases, with 8 bases spanning the gap. Germline values: CDR1 LNHDA, CDR2 SQIVND (reference sequence). This CDR3 reads CASSIQGDYGYTF. The CDR3 DNA reads as TGTGCCAGTAGTATCCAAGGAGACTATGGCTACACCTTC.

This clonotype was seen many times. This rearrangement joins TRBV20-1 to TRBJ2-2, with unresolved D. Deletions cut 6 bases from V and 6 bases from J, with 14 bases between. The germline V gene encodes CDR1 DFQATT and CDR2 SNEGSKA (reference sequence). This CDR3 contains 13 residues. For the CDR3, the DNA is TGCAGTGCCTCCACCGACCGCCCCGGGGAGCTGTTTTTT. Translated: CSASTDRPGELFF.

This clonotype was counted only a few times. J is TRBJ1-1 and V is TRBV2; D gene ambiguous. This CDR3 is built from 11 residues. V was trimmed by 7 bases and J by 8 bases, leaving 11 bases between them. From germline, CDR1 is SNHLY and CDR2 FYNNEI. The CDR3 bases are TGTGCCAGCACGGTCAACGAAGAAGCTTTCTTT. Its translation: CASTVNEEAFF.

This clonotype was detected a few times. The chain links TRBV6-5 to TRBJ1-1; D is unresolved. The CDR3 totals 13 residues. Germline-derived CDR1 and CDR2 are MNHEY and SVGAGI. V lost 2 bases, J lost 8 bases, and 12 bases lay in between. Here the CDR3 reads CASSYVRVREAFF. The CDR3 coding sequence is TGTGCCAGCAGTTACGTCCGGGTAAGGGAAGCTTTCTTT.

The V gene is TRBV11-2, the J gene TRBJ2-5; TRBD1 matches at 8 bases. Germline V gene sequence: CDR1 SGHAT, CDR2 FQNNGV. The CDR3 sequence is 13 residues long. The J segment lost 4 bases and the V segment lost 5 bases, leaving 3 bases of the junction unmatched. Here the CDR3 reads CASSPGQAETQYF. DNA for the CDR3: TGTGCCAGCAGCCCGGGACAGGCAGAGACCCAGTACTTC.

The chain combines TRBV25-1 with TRBJ2-3; D is unresolved. Germline V gene sequence: CDR1 MGHDK, CDR2 SYGVNS. V lost 5 bases, J lost 2 bases, and 14 bases lay in between. The CDR3 loop spans 15 amino acids. CDR3 sequence: CASSYGVGNTDTQYF. The CDR3 DNA sequence: TGTGCCAGCAGTTATGGGGTAGGGAACACAGATACGCAGTATTTT.

This clonotype came up a few times. This rearrangement joins TRBV5-1 to TRBJ2-5; no definite D call. The V end lost 0 bases, the J end lost 2 bases, and 8 bases lay between the germline ends. CDR3 length: 14 amino acids. The germline gives CDR1 SGHRS, CDR2 YFSETQ. Here the CDR3 reads CASSLGSFQETQYF. CDR3 in DNA: TGCGCCAGCAGCTTGGGCTCGTTTCAAGAGACCCAGTACTTC.

In DNA, the CDR3 is TGCGCCAGCAGCTCCCCTATCCCCGGGGAGCTGTTTTTT. Its translation: CASSSPIPGELFF. The V and J genes are TRBV5-1 and TRBJ2-2, with D hard to call. Germline values: CDR1 SGHRS, CDR2 YFSETQ. V was cut by 3 bases and J by 6 bases, with 9 bases left in between. The CDR3 extends over 13 amino acids.

This clonotype has just a few counts. This chain links TRBV5-1 with TRBJ1-2; tentative D call: TRBD1 (5 bases). This CDR3 is built from 14 residues. Germline assignment: CDR1 SGHRS and CDR2 YFSETQ. The germline V and J ends were trimmed by 0 bases and 4 bases, with 10 bases remaining between them. The CDR3 region has the DNA TGCGCCAGCAGCTTGGTGGTGGGGCTCTATGGCTACACCTTC. This gives the protein CASSLVVGLYGYTF.